One and the same sample provided the 13 T cell receptor beta chains below, sequenced in a study of blood T cell repertoires in COVID-19. Profiled with immunoSEQ multiplex PCR; TCRdb holds only in-frame clones, not every one. The sample consists of 250,000 to 400,000 clones, roughly 90% of them appearing once. The sequenced sample consisted of peripheral blood. All receptors derive from a woman aged 30 to 39 with COVID-19, enrolled during active disease.

Ten or more counts support this clone. This chain joins TRBV30 and TRBJ1-5, with a possible D match to TRBD1 (5 bases). The CDR3 is made up of 13 amino acids. The V end lost 4 bases, the J end lost 7 bases, and 14 bases lay between the germline ends. In germline, CDR1 is GTSNPN, CDR2 SVGIG (reference sequence). CDR3 coding DNA: TGTGCCTGGACGCATGGTCGGGGGCAGCCCCAGCATTTT. Encoded protein: CAWTHGRGQPQHF.

The V and J genes are TRBV30 and TRBJ1-5; TRBD1 matches 7 bases. After removal of 2 bases from V and 11 bases from J, the junction contained 12 bases not matched to a gene. This CDR3 contains 14 residues. Looked up from germline, CDR1 is GTSNPN and CDR2 is SVGIG (reference sequence). CDR3 nucleotide sequence: TGTGCCTGGAGTTCAATCACAGGGGAACGAGCCCAGCATTTT. It codes for CAWSSITGERAQHF.

This sequence joins TRBV27 and TRBJ1-2; 7 nucleotides line up with TRBD1. CDR3 length equals 14 residues. CDR1 and CDR2 (germline): MNHEY, SMNVEV (reference sequence). Trimming cost V 5 bases and J 4 bases; bases outside gene matches: 7. The CDR3 sequence is CASSPRQGLYGYTF. The CDR3 DNA sequence: TGTGCCAGCAGTCCGAGACAGGGTCTCTATGGCTACACCTTC.

The chain carries TRBV6-5 and TRBJ2-7, with D possibly matching TRBD2 (6 bases). This CDR3 is 14 amino acids long. In germline, CDR1 is MNHEY, CDR2 SVGAGI. Trimming removed 6 bases at V and 3 bases at J, with 15 bases between. This CDR3 reads CASRQGGNHYEQYF. The CDR3 DNA is TGTGCCAGCAGGCAGGGCGGGAACCACTACGAGCAGTACTTC.

Comments on this clone: A read error may account for a junction end that differs from germline. The chain employs TRBV5-6 and TRBJ1-3; TRBD1 matches at 9 bases. CDR1 is SGHDT, CDR2 YYEEEE, per germline. The CDR3 length is 15 residues. Here the CDR3 reads CASSLDRGFGNTIYF. CDR3 nucleotides: TGTGCCAGCAGTTTGGACAGGGGTTTTGGAAACACCATATATTTT. Full variable domain (outside the CDR3, taken from reference TRBV5-6 and TRBJ1-3): DAGVTQSPTHLIKTRGQQVTLRCSPKSGHDTVSWYQQALGQGPQFIFQYYEEEERQRGNFPDRFSGHQFPNYSSELNVNALLLGDSALYLCASSLDRGFGNTIYFGEGSWLTVV.

V gene TRBV9 combines with J gene TRBJ2-1; 10 bases match TRBD2. V lost 3 bases, J lost 6 bases, and 6 bases stayed unmatched. The germline V gene encodes CDR1 SGDLS and CDR2 YYNGEE. This CDR3 has 15 amino acids. CDR3 DNA sequence: TGTGCCAGCAGCGCCCTAGCGGGAGAGGGCAATGAGCAGTTCTTC. Protein sequence: CASSALAGEGNEQFF. Full variable domain (missing parts from reference TRBV9 and TRBJ2-1): DSGVTQTPKHLITATGQRVTLRCSPRSGDLSVYWYQQSLDQGLQFLIQYYNGEERAKGNILERFSAQQFPDLHSELNLSSLELGDSALYFCASSALAGEGNEQFFGPGTRLTVL.

J is TRBJ1-6 and V is TRBV5-1; 10 nucleotides align to TRBD1. CDR3 length: 15 residues. Unmatched junction bases numbered 7, after V lost 5 bases and J lost 8 bases. Germline lookup yields CDR1 SGHRS and CDR2 YFSETQ. CDR3 DNA: TGCGCCAGCAGGCCCGGGGACAGGGGAGATTCACCCCTCCACTTT. It translates to CASRPGDRGDSPLHF.

The chain joins TRBV29-1 to TRBJ2-7; D is unresolved. CDR3 length: 11 amino acids. The germline V and J ends were trimmed by 4 bases and 3 bases, with 7 bases remaining between them. Per the germline V gene, CDR1 is SQVTM and CDR2 is ANQGSEA. The CDR3 DNA follows: TGCAGCGTTGTGTACAGCTACGAGCAGTACTTC. Its protein is CSVVYSYEQYF.

This sequence joins TRBV7-8 and TRBJ2-3, with 7 bases that match TRBD2. The CDR3 contains 16 residues. After removal of 1 base from V and 0 bases from J, the junction contained 4 bases not matched to a gene. Germline loops: CDR1 SGHVS, CDR2 FQNEAQ. CDR3: CASSLDGRRSTDTQYF. The CDR3 nucleotides are TGTGCCAGCAGCTTAGACGGGAGGAGGAGCACAGATACGCAGTATTTT.

The chain recombines TRBV11-1 with TRBJ1-1; a possible D gene is TRBD1 (5 bases). The CDR3 is 15 amino acids. Germline CDR1 and CDR2: SGHAT and FQDESV (reference sequence). V was clipped by 5 bases and J by 3 bases, with 16 bases between them. This CDR3 reads CASSRGTAADTEAFF. In nucleotides, the CDR3 is TGTGCCAGCAGCCGCGGGACGGCAGCGGACACTGAAGCTTTCTTT.

The chain links TRBV9 to TRBJ2-2; D is ambiguous. The CDR3 contains 16 residues. From germline, CDR1 is SGDLS and CDR2 YYNGEE. V shed 0 bases and J shed 5 bases, with 14 bases lying between them. This CDR3 reads CASSVAQTVITGELFF. The CDR3 DNA follows: TGTGCCAGCAGCGTAGCCCAGACTGTGATTACCGGGGAGCTGTTTTTT.

This clone has just a few counts. The chain has TRBV7-2 and TRBJ1-4, with no clear D. Trimming took 1 base from V and 1 from J, leaving 13 bases between them. The germline V gene has CDR1 SGHTA and CDR2 FQGNSA. This CDR3 has 17 residues. CDR3 sequence (DNA): TGTGCCAGCAGCTTAGTGGGCTTCTACGGAACTAATGAAAAACTGTTTTTT. This translates into CASSLVGFYGTNEKLFF.

This chain links TRBV6-1 with TRBJ1-2; D remains unclear. This CDR3 has 14 amino acids. Deletions cut 2 bases from V and 3 bases from J, with 10 bases between. Germline CDR1 is MNHNS and CDR2 is SASEGT. CDR3 residues: CASSEPTDYYGYTF. The CDR3 bases are TGTGCCAGCAGTGAACCCACAGATTACTATGGCTACACCTTC.